The following is a T cell receptor (beta chain) sequence with its context. What it binds is not known. These data belong to a study of T cell repertoires in cytomegalovirus infection. As for the study in general: Recently identified HLA-C-restricted and well-studied HLA-B-restricted CMV epitopes were used. Both a matching HLA type and CMV infection were indicated by public TCR beta signatures.

Overall study results and limits: Summed frequency of public TCR beta families distinguished CMV carriers with the relevant HLA. Within the response measured ex vivo, HLA-C-restricted CMV-specific TCR beta clonotypes were dominant.

CDR1 SGHAT and CDR2 FQNNGV come from the germline V gene. Losses at the gene ends were 6 bases for V and 0 bases for J; bases not matched to a gene: 5. CDR3 size: 15 residues. TCRdb recomputed calls from the reads with MiXCR, one row per CDR3 protein. Here the sample spans about 500,000 distinct CDR3 sequences, 33% being singletons. V usage is TRBV11-2 and J usage is TRBJ1-3; 7 bases match TRBD1. Source: cultured PBMCs, taken from culture after CMV antigen stimulation. This TCR came from a human donor in good health (CMV status not recorded). Some clones in this sample may be carry-over from other donors' samples. As DNA, the CDR3 is TGTGCCAGCAGTTCCAGGGGGGTCTCTGGAAACACCATATATTTT. Amino acid sequence: CASSSRGVSGNTIYF.